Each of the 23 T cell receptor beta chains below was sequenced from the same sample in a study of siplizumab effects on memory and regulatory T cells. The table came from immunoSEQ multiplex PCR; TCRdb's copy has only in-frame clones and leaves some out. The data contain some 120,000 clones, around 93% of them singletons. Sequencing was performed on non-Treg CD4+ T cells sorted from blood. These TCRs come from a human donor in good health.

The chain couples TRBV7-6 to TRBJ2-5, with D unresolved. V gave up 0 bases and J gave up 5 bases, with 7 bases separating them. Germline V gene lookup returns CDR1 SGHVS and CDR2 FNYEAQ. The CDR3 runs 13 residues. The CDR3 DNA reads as TGTGCCAGCAGCTTAGCTGGTTTGGAGACCCAGTACTTC. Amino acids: CASSLAGLETQYF.

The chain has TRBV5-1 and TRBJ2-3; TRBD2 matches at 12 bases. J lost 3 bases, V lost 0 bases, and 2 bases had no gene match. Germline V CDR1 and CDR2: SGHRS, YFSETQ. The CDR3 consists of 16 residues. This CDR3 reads CASSLASGGATDTQYF. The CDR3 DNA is TGCGCCAGCAGCTTGGCTAGCGGGGGGGCAACAGATACGCAGTATTTT.

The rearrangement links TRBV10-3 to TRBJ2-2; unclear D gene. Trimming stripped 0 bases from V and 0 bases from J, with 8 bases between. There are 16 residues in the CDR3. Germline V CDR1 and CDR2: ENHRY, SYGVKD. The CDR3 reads CAISESGRANTGELFF. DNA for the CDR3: TGTGCCATCAGTGAGTCGGGCAGAGCGAACACCGGGGAGCTGTTTTTT.

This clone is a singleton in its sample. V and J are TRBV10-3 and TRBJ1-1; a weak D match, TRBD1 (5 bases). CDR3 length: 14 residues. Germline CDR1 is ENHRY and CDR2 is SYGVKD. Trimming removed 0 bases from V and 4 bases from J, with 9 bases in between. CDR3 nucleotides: TGTGCCATCAGTGAGTCCTTAGGGGCCACTGAAGCTTTCTTT. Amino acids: CAISESLGATEAFF.

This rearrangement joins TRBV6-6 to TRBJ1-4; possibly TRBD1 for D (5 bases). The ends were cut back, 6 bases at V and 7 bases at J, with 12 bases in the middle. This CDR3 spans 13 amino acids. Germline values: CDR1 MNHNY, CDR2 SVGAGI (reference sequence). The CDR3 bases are TGTGCCAGCAGCCCCGGGGCGGGTGAAAAACTGTTTTTT. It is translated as CASSPGAGEKLFF.

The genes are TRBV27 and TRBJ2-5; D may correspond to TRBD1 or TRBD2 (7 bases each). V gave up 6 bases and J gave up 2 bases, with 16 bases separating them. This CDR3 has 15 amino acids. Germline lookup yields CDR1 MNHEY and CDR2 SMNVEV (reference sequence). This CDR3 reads CASRAGQPLQETQYF. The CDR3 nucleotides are TGTGCCAGCAGAGCGGGACAGCCACTTCAAGAGACCCAGTACTTC.

CDR3 in DNA: TGTGCCAGCAGCTCCCCCGCGGGGTATGAGCAGTTCTTC. It encodes CASSSPAGYEQFF. V is TRBV11-2 and J is TRBJ2-1; tentatively, D is TRBD2 (6 bases). Per the germline V gene, CDR1 is SGHAT and CDR2 is FQNNGV. The V gene lost 4 bases and the J gene lost 8 bases, with 12 bases spanning the gap. The CDR3 covers 13 residues.

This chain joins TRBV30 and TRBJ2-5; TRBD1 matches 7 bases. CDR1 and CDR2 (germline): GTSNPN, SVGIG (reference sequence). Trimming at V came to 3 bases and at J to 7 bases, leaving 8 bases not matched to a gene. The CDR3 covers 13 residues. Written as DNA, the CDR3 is TGTGCCTGGAGCGGGACAGACCTTCTGACCCAGTACTTC. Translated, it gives CAWSGTDLLTQYF.

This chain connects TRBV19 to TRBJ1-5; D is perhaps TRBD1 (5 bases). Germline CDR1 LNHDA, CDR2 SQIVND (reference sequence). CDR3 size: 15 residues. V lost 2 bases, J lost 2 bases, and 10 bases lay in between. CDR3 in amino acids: CASSIQGSGNQPQHF. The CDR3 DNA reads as TGTGCCAGTAGTATACAGGGTTCTGGCAATCAGCCCCAGCATTTT.

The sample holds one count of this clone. The CDR3 here is CATRDRAYEQYF. The DNA of the CDR3 is TGTGCTACCCGGGACAGGGCCTACGAGCAGTACTTC. The gene calls are TRBV21-1 and TRBJ2-7; the table gives TRBD1 as D, unverified against the DNA. TRBV21-1 is given as a pseudogene. The length of the CDR3 is 12 residues.

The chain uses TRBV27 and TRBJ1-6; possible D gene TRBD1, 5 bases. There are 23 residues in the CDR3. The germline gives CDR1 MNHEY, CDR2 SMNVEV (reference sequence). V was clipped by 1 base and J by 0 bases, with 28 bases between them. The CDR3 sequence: CASSLYIAGSFTLLSSYNSPLHF. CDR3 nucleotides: TGTGCCAGCAGTTTATACATCGCAGGGAGCTTCACCCTCTTGAGCTCCTATAATTCACCCCTCCACTTT.

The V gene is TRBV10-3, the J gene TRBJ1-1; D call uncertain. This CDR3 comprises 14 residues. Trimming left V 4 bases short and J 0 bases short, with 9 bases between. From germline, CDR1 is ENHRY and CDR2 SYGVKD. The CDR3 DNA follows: TGTGCCATCAGTGCGTCCGATTTGAACACTGAAGCTTTCTTT. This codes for CAISASDLNTEAFF.

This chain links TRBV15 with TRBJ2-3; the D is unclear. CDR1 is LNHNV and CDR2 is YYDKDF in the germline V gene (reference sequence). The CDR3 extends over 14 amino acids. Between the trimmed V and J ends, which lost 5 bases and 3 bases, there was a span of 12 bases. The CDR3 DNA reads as TGTGCCACCAGCGCTTCGGACGGGACAGATACGCAGTATTTT. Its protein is CATSASDGTDTQYF.

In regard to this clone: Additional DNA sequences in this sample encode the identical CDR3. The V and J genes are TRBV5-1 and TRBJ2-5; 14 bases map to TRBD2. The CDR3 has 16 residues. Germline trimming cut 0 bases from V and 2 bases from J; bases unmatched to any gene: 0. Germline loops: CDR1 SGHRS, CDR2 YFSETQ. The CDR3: CASSLGLAGGQETQYF. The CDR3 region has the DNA TGCGCCAGCAGCTTGGGACTAGCGGGGGGGCAAGAGACCCAGTACTTC.

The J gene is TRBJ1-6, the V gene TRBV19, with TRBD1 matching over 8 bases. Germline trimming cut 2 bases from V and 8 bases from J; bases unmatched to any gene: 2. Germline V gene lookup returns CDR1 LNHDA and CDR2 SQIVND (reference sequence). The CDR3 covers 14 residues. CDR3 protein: CASSINRGDSPLHF. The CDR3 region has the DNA TGTGCCAGTAGTATAAACAGGGGGGATTCACCCCTCCACTTT.

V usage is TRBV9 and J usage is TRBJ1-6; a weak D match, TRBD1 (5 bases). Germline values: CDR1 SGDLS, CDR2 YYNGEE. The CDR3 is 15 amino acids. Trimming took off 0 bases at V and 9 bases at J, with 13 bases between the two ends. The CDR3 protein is CASSVETGGVSPLHF. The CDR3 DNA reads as TGTGCCAGCAGCGTAGAAACCGGGGGGGTTTCACCCCTCCACTTT.

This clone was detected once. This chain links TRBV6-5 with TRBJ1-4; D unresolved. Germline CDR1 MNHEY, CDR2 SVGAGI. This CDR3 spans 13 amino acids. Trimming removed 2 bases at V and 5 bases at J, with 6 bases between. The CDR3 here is CASSYTRNEKLFF. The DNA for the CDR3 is TGTGCCAGCAGTTACACAAGAAATGAAAAACTGTTTTTT.

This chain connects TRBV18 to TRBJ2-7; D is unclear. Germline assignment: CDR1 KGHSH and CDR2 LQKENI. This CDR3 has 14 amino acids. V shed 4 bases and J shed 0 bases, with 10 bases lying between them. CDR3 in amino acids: CASSQGPLSYEQYF. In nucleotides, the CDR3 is TGTGCCAGCTCACAAGGACCCCTCTCCTACGAGCAGTACTTC.

CDR3 in amino acids: CASSQEGARTDTQYF. The CDR3 coding sequence is TGTGCCAGCAGCCAAGAGGGGGCTCGCACAGATACGCAGTATTTT. The chain couples TRBV11-1 to TRBJ2-3, with TRBD1 matching 7 bases. With 5 bases clipped from V and 1 base from J, the junction kept 6 bases outside the gene matches. The CDR3 is 15 amino acids. Per germline, CDR1 SGHAT and CDR2 FQDESV (reference sequence).

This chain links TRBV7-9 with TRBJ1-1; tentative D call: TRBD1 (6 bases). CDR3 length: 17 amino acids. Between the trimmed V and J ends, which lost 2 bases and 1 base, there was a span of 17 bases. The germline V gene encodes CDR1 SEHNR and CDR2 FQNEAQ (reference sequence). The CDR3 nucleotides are TGTGCCAGCAGCTTACGTCAGCAGGGGCGATCGAACACTGAAGCTTTCTTT. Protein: CASSLRQQGRSNTEAFF.

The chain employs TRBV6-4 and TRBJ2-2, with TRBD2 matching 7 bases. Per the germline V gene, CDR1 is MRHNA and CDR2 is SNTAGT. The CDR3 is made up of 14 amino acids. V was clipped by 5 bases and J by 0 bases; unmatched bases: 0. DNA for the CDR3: TGTGCCAGCAGTACTAGCGCGAACACCGGGGAGCTGTTTTTT. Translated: CASSTSANTGELFF.

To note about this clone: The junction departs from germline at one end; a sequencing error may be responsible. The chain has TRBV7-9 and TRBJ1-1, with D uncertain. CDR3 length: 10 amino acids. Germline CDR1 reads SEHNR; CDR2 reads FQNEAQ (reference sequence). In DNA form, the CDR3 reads TGTGCCAGCAGCCTCCGGGAGTGGGGCTTT. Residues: CASSLREWGF.

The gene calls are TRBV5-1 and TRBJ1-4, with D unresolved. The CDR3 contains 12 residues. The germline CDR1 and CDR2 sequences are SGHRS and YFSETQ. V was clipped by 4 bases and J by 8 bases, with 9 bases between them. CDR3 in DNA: TGCGCCAGCAGCCCATTAGGGGAAAAACTGTTTTTT. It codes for CASSPLGEKLFF.